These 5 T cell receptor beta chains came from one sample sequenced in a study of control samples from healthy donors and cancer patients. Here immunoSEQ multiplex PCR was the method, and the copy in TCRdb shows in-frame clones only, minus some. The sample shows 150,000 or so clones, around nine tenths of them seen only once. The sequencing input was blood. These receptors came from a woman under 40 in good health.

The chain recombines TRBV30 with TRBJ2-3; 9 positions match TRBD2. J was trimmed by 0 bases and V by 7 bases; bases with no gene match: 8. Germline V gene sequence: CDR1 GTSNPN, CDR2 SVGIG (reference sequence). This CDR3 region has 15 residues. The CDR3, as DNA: TGTGCCTCCTCCGTAGCGGGAGCTAGCACAGATACGCAGTATTTT. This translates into CASSVAGASTDTQYF.

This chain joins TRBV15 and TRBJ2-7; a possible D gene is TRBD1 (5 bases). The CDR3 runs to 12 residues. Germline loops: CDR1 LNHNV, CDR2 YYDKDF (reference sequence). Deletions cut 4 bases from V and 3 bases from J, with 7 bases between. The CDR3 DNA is TGTGCCACCAGCACCCAGGGCTACGAGCAGTACTTC. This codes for CATSTQGYEQYF.

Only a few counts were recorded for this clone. The CDR3 sequence is CASSALGPYGYTF. CDR3 DNA sequence: TGTGCCAGCTCTGCCTTGGGTCCCTATGGCTACACCTTC. The chain uses TRBV18 and TRBJ1-2; D not certain. The V end lost 6 bases, the J end lost 4 bases, and 12 bases lay between the germline ends. CDR3 length: 13 residues. Germline assignment: CDR1 KGHSH and CDR2 LQKENI.

CDR3 amino acids: CAWSVVASEQFF. Written as DNA, the CDR3 is TGTGCCTGGAGTGTAGTTGCATCCGAGCAGTTCTTC. This chain joins TRBV30 and TRBJ2-1; D unresolved. V gave up 0 bases and J gave up 10 bases, with 10 bases separating them. This CDR3 is 12 amino acids long. The germline V gene has CDR1 GTSNPN and CDR2 SVGIG (reference sequence).

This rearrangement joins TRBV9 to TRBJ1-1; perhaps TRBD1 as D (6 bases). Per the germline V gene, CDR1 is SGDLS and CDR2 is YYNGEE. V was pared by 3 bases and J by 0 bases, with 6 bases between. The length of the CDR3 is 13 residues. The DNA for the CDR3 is TGTGCCAGCAGCGGGACAGTGAACACTGAAGCTTTCTTT. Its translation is CASSGTVNTEAFF.